This T cell receptor beta chain was identified during a study of blood T cells in healthy people across ages. Total RNA amounts of at least 6 micrograms were extracted per sample. This clonotype was detected many times. V gave up 3 bases and J gave up 5 bases; unmatched junction bases: 11. Per the germline V gene, CDR1 is DFQATT and CDR2 is SNEGSKA (reference sequence). The length of the CDR3 is 15 residues. It was with a sample-barcoded 5' primer and a J-beta primer mix that a second PCR of roughly 6 to 12 cycles was run. TCRdb re-called the 5' RACE reads through MiXCR, storing one row per CDR3 protein. The sample lists about 840,000 distinct CDR3 sequences, approximately 32% occurring once. These data also formed part of another study, on T cells of mothers and their children. Per that study: Related mother and child pairs showed slightly greater overlap (not significant) than unrelated pairs did.

Material: blood. This rearrangement joins TRBV20-1 to TRBJ2-5; 8 bases line up with TRBD1. The receptor was derived from a woman aged 40-49 years in good health. This CDR3 reads CSARRTGSSSETQYF. CDR3 coding DNA: TGCAGTGCTAGGCGGACAGGGTCTTCCTCGGAGACCCAGTACTTC.